Listed below are T cell receptor beta chains from one sample, sequenced in a study of CD8+ T cells in alopecia areata. Sequencing used immunoSEQ multiplex PCR; TCRdb keeps in-frame clones, though not all of them. The sample includes 150,000 to 200,000 clones, less than 65% of them seen just once. This material consisted of CD4+ T cells sorted from blood, taken at week 24, from a patient treated with tofacitinib. The receptor set was obtained from a human donor with alopecia areata. The conserved cysteine and the conserved F or W are not part of the CDR3 here. The D gene is left open where the match is weak.

J: TRBJ1-2; D: TRBD1; V: TRBV29-1; CDR3: SVTGGYGYT
J: TRBJ1-2; D: -; V: TRBV29-1; CDR3: SVEERGAGNYGYT
J: TRBJ1-1; D: TRBD1; V: TRBV29-1; CDR3: SARQGDTEAF
J: TRBJ1-1; D: -; V: TRBV25-1; CDR3: ASSGIGGTEAF
J: TRBJ1-1; D: -; V: TRBV30; CDR3: AWSVDPDTEAF
J: TRBJ2-7; D: -; V: TRBV20-1; CDR3: SASLRYEQY
J: TRBJ2-7; D: -; V: TRBV5-1; CDR3: ASSLAGGQISYEQY
J: TRBJ2-1; D: TRBD1; V: TRBV19; CDR3: ASRRTGDTNEQF
J: TRBJ1-1; D: -; V: TRBV18; CDR3: ASSPSGAIEAF
J: TRBJ1-1; D: -; V: TRBV27; CDR3: ASSPLGGLNTEAF
J: TRBJ2-7; D: -; V: TRBV5-1; CDR3: ASSIRGGPDEQY
J: TRBJ1-2; D: TRBD1; V: TRBV29-1; CDR3: SVEQGAQGYT
J: TRBJ1-2; D: -; V: TRBV19; CDR3: ATKGTHYGYT
J: TRBJ1-2; D: -; V: TRBV27; CDR3: ASSLYGDYGYT
J: TRBJ2-7; D: -; V: TRBV30; CDR3: AWSGGRGSEQY
J: TRBJ2-2; D: -; V: TRBV7-7; CDR3: ASSPLDPNTGELF
J: TRBJ2-1; D: TRBD2; V: TRBV14; CDR3: ASSQVAGSEQF
J: TRBJ2-1; D: -; V: TRBV19; CDR3: ASRNTGIEQF
J: TRBJ2-1; D: -; V: TRBV7-2; CDR3: ASSPEIALRDNEQF
J: TRBJ2-5; D: TRBD2; V: TRBV15; CDR3: ATSNGGAGETQY
J: TRBJ1-2; D: -; V: TRBV7-9; CDR3: ASSSFGAGYGYT
J: TRBJ1-3; D: TRBD1; V: TRBV7-2; CDR3: ASSFAGQGGGNTIY
J: TRBJ1-1; D: -; V: TRBV29-1; CDR3: SVAPRLMNTEAF
J: TRBJ2-1; D: TRBD1; V: TRBV11-2; CDR3: ASSFSHLRQGRTGNEQF
J: TRBJ2-1; D: -; V: TRBV9; CDR3: ASSDTGLSSYNEQF
J: TRBJ2-2; D: TRBD2; V: TRBV4-1; CDR3: ASSHETSDTGELF
J: TRBJ1-5; D: -; V: TRBV19; CDR3: ASNPGRGTNQPQH
J: TRBJ2-1; D: -; V: TRBV30; CDR3: AWSVPGNEQF
J: TRBJ2-7; D: TRBD2; V: TRBV6-5; CDR3: ATSSGGSYEQY
J: TRBJ2-2; D: -; V: TRBV5-1; CDR3: ASSLTLRNTGELF
J: TRBJ2-7; D: -; V: TRBV30; CDR3: AWSGWDYEQY
J: TRBJ2-4; D: TRBD1; V: TRBV11-2; CDR3: ASSFRTGAKNIQY
J: TRBJ1-2; D: TRBD1; V: TRBV29-1; CDR3: SVGSDRGAYRTYGYT
J: TRBJ1-2; D: -; V: TRBV19; CDR3: ASSKNNYGYT
J: TRBJ1-2; D: -; V: TRBV5-1; CDR3: ASSRGPTYGYT
J: TRBJ1-1; D: -; V: TRBV3-1/TRBV3-2; CDR3: ASSREAF
J: TRBJ1-6; D: -; V: TRBV4-3; CDR3: ASSQDGWSSPLH
J: TRBJ2-3; D: -; V: TRBV11-2; CDR3: ASSFSGTDTQY
J: TRBJ2-1; D: -; V: TRBV6-1; CDR3: ASRIGPVEGEQF
J: TRBJ1-1; D: TRBD1; V: TRBV27; CDR3: ASGGTAGNTEAF
J: TRBJ1-2; D: TRBD1; V: TRBV29-1; CDR3: SVGTALGYT
J: TRBJ1-4; D: -; V: TRBV7-9; CDR3: ASSLEGTGEKLF